The present TCR beta chain was sequenced within a study of blood T cell repertoires in COVID-19. About the research overall: Collection of acute and convalescent COVID-19 samples took place in the United States, Italy and Spain.

The V gene's germline CDR1 is MNHNY and CDR2 SVGAGI (reference sequence). Trimming at V came to 7 bases and at J to 8 bases, leaving 9 bases not matched to a gene. This CDR3 contains 15 residues. The assay was immunoSEQ multiplex PCR, and TCRdb's table has in-frame clones only and misses some. The data show approximately 230,000 clones, 65% to 85% seen once. J is TRBJ1-6 and V is TRBV6-6; 9 bases line up with TRBD1. The source of this sequence is a woman aged 40-49 years with active or convalescent COVID-19. Sequencing was performed on peripheral blood. CDR3 in amino acids: CASTITGGEHSPLHF. As DNA, the CDR3 is TGTGCCAGCACTATAACAGGGGGCGAGCATTCACCCCTCCACTTT.